A single sample is the source of the 10 T cell receptor beta chains below, sequenced in a study of T cells in Graves' hyperthyroidism and ophthalmopathy (dated by TCRdb to between 2018 and 2020). Libraries were built with multiplex PCR. For sequencing, an Illumina HiSeq 2000 was employed. Amplification of TCR beta CDR3 regions was carried out from RNA transcripts. A first-round RT-PCR of the TCR CDR3 used the HTBI primer set with the Qiagen OneStep RT-PCR kit. TCRdb reprocessing: public reads trimmed at Q25 with fastp, clones called with MiXCR, in-frame beta chains kept. Entries are consolidated by CDR3 protein sequence, retaining the most common genes and DNA. Here the sample has 620,000 or so distinct CDR3 sequences; roughly 15% occur a single time. Jointly, the top ten make up around 13% of the sample. The sample consisted of blood. Every receptor here comes from a woman in her forties or fifties with Graves' ophthalmopathy.

This clonotype has ten or more counts. The V call is TRBV20-1, the J call TRBJ1-4; 8 bases fit TRBD1. This CDR3 has 14 residues. Germline CDR1 reads DFQATT; CDR2 reads SNEGSKA (reference sequence). After removal of 1 base from V and 6 bases from J, the junction contained 4 bases not matched to a gene. CDR3 DNA sequence: TGCAGTGCTAGAGGACAGGGGAAGTATGAAAAACTGTTTTTT. Its protein is CSARGQGKYEKLFF.

The chain carries TRBV29-1 and TRBJ2-7; D gene uncertain. Germline V CDR1 and CDR2: SQVTM, ANQGSEA. This CDR3 comprises 13 residues. The V gene lost 4 bases and the J gene lost 3 bases, with 13 bases spanning the gap. The CDR3 DNA reads as TGCAGCGTTGGTAAGGGCGATTTCTACGAGCAGTACTTC. The encoded protein is CSVGKGDFYEQYF.

The sample holds many counts of this clonotype. The rearrangement joins TRBV7-2 to TRBJ2-3; 8 nucleotides agree with TRBD1. The germline gives CDR1 SGHTA, CDR2 FQGNSA. The CDR3 is 14 residues long. With 4 bases clipped from V and 3 bases from J, the junction kept 3 bases outside the gene matches. This CDR3 reads CASSSGQGTDTQYF. CDR3 nucleotide sequence: TGTGCCAGCAGCTCAGGACAGGGTACAGATACGCAGTATTTT.

This clonotype was recorded many times. The V and J genes are TRBV5-5 and TRBJ2-1; maybe TRBD2 (6 bases). Trimming stripped 1 base from V and 9 bases from J, with 20 bases between. Germline lookup yields CDR1 SGHKS and CDR2 YYEKEE (reference sequence). The CDR3 extends over 16 amino acids. The DNA for the CDR3 is TGTGCCAGCAGCTTGCAGTGGGAACGGGAGCTGGGTGAGCAGTTCTTC. Translation: CASSLQWERELGEQFF.

This clonotype has a count of ten or more. V usage is TRBV28 and J usage is TRBJ2-7, with 9 nucleotides matching TRBD2. CDR1 is MDHEN and CDR2 is SYDVKM in the germline V gene. The CDR3 sequence is 16 residues long. V lost 2 bases to trimming and J lost 2 bases; unmatched junction nucleotides: 7. The CDR3 loop reads CASSLRWREGPYEQYF. DNA for the CDR3: TGTGCCAGCAGTTTAAGGTGGCGGGAGGGGCCCTACGAGCAGTACTTC.

This clonotype was observed at least ten times. The chain is built from TRBV20-1 and TRBJ2-1; 10 positions agree with TRBD2. The CDR3 runs 17 residues. V gave up 5 bases and J gave up 0 bases; unmatched junction bases: 10. Germline lookup yields CDR1 DFQATT and CDR2 SNEGSKA (reference sequence). In nucleotides, the CDR3 is TGCAGTGCTTCGTGGACTAGCGGAGGGAGCTCCTACAATGAGCAGTTCTTC. Translated, it gives CSASWTSGGSSYNEQFF.

The gene calls are TRBV5-1 and TRBJ2-2; 10 bases are a match to TRBD2. J was trimmed by 6 bases and V by 7 bases; bases with no gene match: 0. CDR3 length equals 12 residues. Germline-derived CDR1 and CDR2 are SGHRS and YFSETQ. The chain's CDR3 is CASLAGAGELFF. The CDR3 DNA sequence: TGCGCCAGCCTAGCGGGAGCCGGGGAGCTGTTTTTT.

This clonotype was seen at least ten times. J is TRBJ2-7 and V is TRBV6-1; D not resolved. Germline V gives CDR1 MNHNS, CDR2 SASEGT. The length of the CDR3 is 13 residues. The V end was cut by 1 base, the J end by 4 bases, with 8 bases between. CDR3 coding DNA: TGTGCCAGCAGTGAAGAACTGCAATACGAGCAGTACTTC. This sequence encodes CASSEELQYEQYF.

This clonotype was seen a few times. V is TRBV6-5 and J is TRBJ2-7; D perhaps matches TRBD2 (6 bases). V shed 0 bases and J shed 7 bases, with 22 bases lying between them. CDR1 and CDR2 from the germline V gene are MNHEY and SVGAGI. The CDR3 is 17 residues long. CDR3 nucleotides: TGTGCCAGCAGTTACTCGTGGTGGCGGGAACCGTCGGGGGAGCAGTACTTC. Translation: CASSYSWWREPSGEQYF.

This clonotype was seen at least ten times. The chain couples TRBV27 to TRBJ1-2, with 8 nucleotides matching TRBD1. From germline, CDR1 is MNHEY and CDR2 SMNVEV (reference sequence). J was trimmed by 4 bases and V by 2 bases; bases with no gene match: 6. The CDR3 is made up of 15 amino acids. DNA of the CDR3: TGTGCCAGCAGTTTAAGGACAGGGAATGGCTATGGCTACACCTTC. Translation: CASSLRTGNGYGYTF.